These 30 T cell receptor beta chains originate from one sample sequenced in a study of low-dose radiotherapy and immunotherapy resistance in tumors (dated by TCRdb to between 2022 and 2023). Sequenced on an Illumina MiniSeq. To make first-strand cDNA, Superscript III was used along with a set of TRAV- and TRBV-specific primers so that both the TCRalpha and TCRbeta chains were covered. A roughly 20-cycle PCR with Phusion amplified the TCRs, pairing a constant-region primer with the adapter that was attached to the V primers. TCRdb handled the public reads itself, with Q25 trimming in fastp and clone calling in MiXCR, and kept productive beta chains. Every entry covers one CDR3 protein and lists the most common genes and DNA from its rows. This sample is represented by tens of thousands of distinct CDR3 sequences; 9.4% of them were singletons. The top ten clonotypes cover around 0.98% of the sample.

Interpreted using the paper, the time point label stands for: before trial treatment. The sample here was PBMCs, taken before treatment. These receptors were obtained from a male donor with prostate cancer.

This clonotype came up many times. The chain is built from TRBV6-1 and TRBJ1-1; D gene unclear. Germline V gene lookup returns CDR1 MNHNS and CDR2 SASEGT. The CDR3 has 15 amino acids. V lost 2 bases to trimming and J lost 2 bases, with 12 bases between them. The CDR3 spells CASSERRMGNTEAFF. In DNA, the CDR3 is TGTGCCAGCAGTGAACGGAGAATGGGAAACACTGAAGCTTTCTTT.

This clonotype was recorded many times. The chain couples TRBV7-2 to TRBJ2-4; D is ambiguous. This CDR3 spans 13 amino acids. V shed 1 base and J shed 0 bases, with 1 base lying between them. Germline CDR1 is SGHTA and CDR2 is FQGNSA. CDR3 coding DNA: TGTGCCAGCAGCTTAGAAGCCAAAAACATTCAGTACTTC. Translating gives CASSLEAKNIQYF.

This clonotype was found many times. The J gene is TRBJ2-1, the V gene TRBV20-1; possible D gene TRBD2, 6 bases. Germline V gene data show CDR1 as DFQATT and CDR2 as SNEGSKA (reference sequence). Trimming stripped 6 bases from V and 5 bases from J, with 14 bases between. CDR3 length: 13 amino acids. CDR3 residues: CSARSGSNNEQFF. In DNA, the CDR3 is TGCAGTGCCCGATCCGGGAGCAACAATGAGCAGTTCTTC.

On this clonotype: It is unclear where the CDR3 begins or ends on the DNA, so no DNA is shown, and the CDR3 is as TCRdb lists it. This chain joins TRBV5-1 and TRBJ2-2; whether TRBD1, the table's D call, matches the DNA was not checked. Germline CDR1 is SGHRS and CDR2 is YFSETQ. Including both end residues, the CDR3 is 18 amino acids long. CDR3 loop: CASSLLGQEDVTGELFFF.

In this sample, this clonotype turned up many times. One end of the junction is discordant with germline, which a read error may explain. The rearrangement uses TRBV12-3 or TRBV12-4 and TRBJ2-7; D remains ambiguous. This CDR3 comprises 12 residues. CDR3 protein: CASSQNAGERNF. The CDR3 DNA is TGTGCCAGCAGCCAAAACGCAGGCGAAAGGAACTTC.

This clonotype was picked up many times. This rearrangement joins TRBV29-1 to TRBJ2-2; D gene unclear. The CDR3 sequence is 13 residues long. CDR1 and CDR2 from the germline V gene are SQVTM and ANQGSEA. Trimming removed 7 bases at V and 4 bases at J, with 13 bases between. The CDR3: CSGRRGGTGELFF. The CDR3 DNA follows: TGCAGCGGGAGACGAGGTGGCACCGGGGAGCTGTTTTTT.

This clonotype was counted at least ten times. V and J are TRBV9 and TRBJ2-1; tentative D call: TRBD1 (5 bases). The length of the CDR3 is 15 residues. Germline CDR1 and CDR2: SGDLS and YYNGEE. V was trimmed by 0 bases and J by 0 bases, leaving 7 bases between them. The chain's CDR3 is CASSVEGFSYNEQFF. The CDR3 DNA reads TGTGCCAGCAGCGTAGAGGGGTTCTCCTACAATGAGCAGTTCTTC.

This clonotype came up many times. The chain uses TRBV10-3 and TRBJ2-7, with 14 bases aligning to TRBD2. The ends lost 4 bases at V and 4 bases at J; junction bases unmatched: 3. The CDR3 is made up of 15 amino acids. CDR1 ENHRY and CDR2 SYGVKD come from the germline V gene. Written as DNA, the CDR3 is TGTGCCATCAGTGGTGGGACTAGCGGGGGTTACGAGCAGTACTTC. It translates to CAISGGTSGGYEQYF.

Of note for this clonotype: With a far larger clone one base away, a read error is the likely cause. The J gene is TRBJ2-1, the V gene TRBV6-5; D is undetermined. CDR3 length: 12 residues. The germline V gene has CDR1 MNHEY and CDR2 SVGAGI. V was cut by 5 bases and J by 5 bases, with 7 bases left in between. CDR3 sequence: CASSGRNNEQFF. CDR3 bases: TGTGCCAGCAGTGGCAGAAACAATGAGCAGTTCTTC.

This clonotype was counted ten times or more. V is TRBV4-3 and J is TRBJ2-7, with D hard to call. This CDR3 contains 15 residues. Trimming shortened V by 2 bases and J by 0 bases, and 11 bases separated the two germline ends. Per the germline V gene, CDR1 is LGHNA and CDR2 is YSLEER. The CDR3 coding sequence is TGCGCCAGCAGCCAAACCAGGAGTAGCTCCTACGAGCAGTACTTC. This sequence encodes CASSQTRSSSYEQYF.

There are many counts of this clonotype. The rearrangement joins TRBV13 to TRBJ2-6; D remains ambiguous. Germline values: CDR1 PRHDT, CDR2 FYEKMQ (reference sequence). Trimming left V 3 bases short and J 4 bases short, with 1 base between. The CDR3 length is 12 residues. The CDR3 nucleotides are TGTGCCAGCAGCTTCGGGGCCAACGTCCTGACTTTC. It yields the protein CASSFGANVLTF.

This clonotype has ten or more counts. V gene TRBV11-2 combines with J gene TRBJ1-6; D not certain. Per germline, CDR1 SGHAT and CDR2 FQNNGV. There are 13 residues in the CDR3. V gave up 3 bases and J gave up 8 bases, with 8 bases separating them. The CDR3 DNA sequence: TGTGCCAGCAGCTTTTTAACGGATTCACCCCTCCACTTT. It translates to CASSFLTDSPLHF.

This clonotype has ten or more counts. The rearrangement links TRBV2 to TRBJ2-1; 7 positions agree with TRBD2. V was pared by 7 bases and J by 4 bases, with 7 bases of the junction left unmatched. The germline V gene has CDR1 SNHLY and CDR2 FYNNEI. The CDR3 consists of 14 residues. For the CDR3, the DNA is TGTGCCAGCAAAGACGGCGGGGGATACAATGAGCAGTTCTTC. Amino acid sequence: CASKDGGGYNEQFF.

The chain employs TRBV30 and TRBJ1-1; a weak D match, TRBD1 (5 bases). Germline CDR1 reads GTSNPN; CDR2 reads SVGIG (reference sequence). The CDR3 is 13 amino acids. V was shortened by 0 bases and J by 6 bases, with 11 bases between the two germline ends. CDR3 nucleotide sequence: TGTGCCTGGAGTGTAGAGGGGAGGTCTGAAGCTTTCTTT. Amino acids: CAWSVEGRSEAFF.

This clonotype was detected ten times or more. The rearrangement links TRBV18 to TRBJ2-1; D is perhaps TRBD2 (6 bases). Germline CDR1 and CDR2: KGHSH and LQKENI. V lost 0 bases to trimming and J lost 10 bases, with 19 bases between them. This CDR3 spans 16 amino acids. In nucleotides, the CDR3 is TGTGCCAGCTCACCACCAATGGACTACCCCTCTCGGGAGCAGTTCTTC. Translating gives CASSPPMDYPSREQFF.

In its sample, this clonotype was seen many times. The chain links TRBV6-4 to TRBJ2-3, with no clear D. Trimming pared 2 bases from V and 6 bases from J, leaving 12 bases between. Germline loops: CDR1 MRHNA, CDR2 SNTAGT. There are 14 residues in the CDR3. This CDR3 is CASSDGPASDTQYF. As DNA, the CDR3 is TGTGCCAGCAGTGACGGGCCGGCATCGGATACGCAGTATTTT.

This clonotype was found a few times. This may stem from a read error, because a much larger clone lies one nucleotide away. This chain links TRBV7-6 with TRBJ2-1; TRBD2 matches at 9 bases. The trim removed 2 bases at V and 6 bases at J, leaving 8 bases unmatched. This CDR3 comprises 16 residues. Germline assignment: CDR1 SGHVS and CDR2 FNYEAQ. The CDR3 DNA is TGTGCCAGCAGCTTACTCGCTAGCGGGAATTCCAATGAGCAGTTCTTC. Translated, it gives CASSLLASGNSNEQFF.

Comment on this clonotype: A far larger clone is one base from this, pointing to a likely read error. The chain couples TRBV29-1 to TRBJ2-1; weak D call: TRBD1 (5 bases). Germline values: CDR1 SQVTM, CDR2 ANQGSEA. V was shortened by 6 bases and J by 13 bases, with 22 bases between the two germline ends. The CDR3 contains 13 residues. CDR3 nucleotides: TGCAGCGTCGAACCGTGGGGCGCGGAGACCCAGTTCTTC. Protein product: CSVEPWGAETQFF.

This clonotype occurred many times. The chain uses TRBV25-1 and TRBJ2-5, with TRBD2 matching 7 bases. This CDR3 is 15 amino acids long. V gave up 5 bases and J gave up 5 bases; unmatched junction bases: 11. Germline CDR1 is MGHDK and CDR2 is SYGVNS. The CDR3 DNA is TGTGCCAGCAGTCCCCTCGGCGGGAGTGGGGAGACCCAGTACTTC. It yields the protein CASSPLGGSGETQYF.

In this sample, this clonotype turned up many times. The V call is TRBV12-3 or TRBV12-4, the J call TRBJ1-5; D unresolved. The CDR3 totals 12 residues. Trimming left V 4 bases short and J 5 bases short, with 6 bases between. The CDR3: CASSSTDQPQHF. The CDR3 DNA reads TGTGCCAGCAGTTCCACTGATCAGCCCCAGCATTTT.

This clonotype was seen repeatedly, ten times or more. The rearrangement uses TRBV2 and TRBJ2-2; 8 nucleotides agree with TRBD2. CDR1 and CDR2 from the germline V gene are SNHLY and FYNNEI. With 6 bases clipped from V and 2 bases from J, the junction kept 8 bases outside the gene matches. The CDR3 runs 16 residues. The CDR3 DNA follows: TGTGCCAGCAGACCCAGCGGGAGTATAAACACCGGGGAGCTGTTTTTT. It is translated as CASRPSGSINTGELFF.

This clonotype was seen repeatedly, ten times or more. The chain links TRBV9 to TRBJ2-7; D ambiguous. This CDR3 spans 14 amino acids. Germline CDR1 reads SGDLS; CDR2 reads YYNGEE. V was cut by 1 base and J by 6 bases, with 14 bases left in between. For the CDR3, the DNA is TGTGCCAGCAGCGTATTGGACCGGGCCCTCGAGCAGTACTTC. Encoded protein: CASSVLDRALEQYF.

The sample holds many counts of this clonotype. This chain connects TRBV2 to TRBJ2-7; D is possibly TRBD1 (5 bases). V dropped 6 bases and J dropped 3 bases, with 6 bases sitting between them. This CDR3 contains 11 residues. Germline CDR1 and CDR2: SNHLY and FYNNEI. The CDR3 spells CASRDNYEQYF. DNA of the CDR3: TGTGCCAGCAGGGACAACTACGAGCAGTACTTC.

This clonotype was seen ten or more times. The rearrangement uses TRBV20-1 and TRBJ1-2, with D possibly being TRBD1 (6 bases). The CDR3 has 12 residues. V was shortened by 3 bases and J by 7 bases, with 12 bases between the two germline ends. CDR1 and CDR2 (germline): DFQATT, SNEGSKA (reference sequence). The CDR3 nucleotides are TGCAGTGCTAGCCGACAGGTCCCTGGCTACACCTTC. It yields the protein CSASRQVPGYTF.

Many counts were recorded for this clonotype. This CDR3 is CASSLAGDGSYEQYF. Written as DNA, the CDR3 is TGTGCCAGCAGCTTAGCGGGGGACGGTTCCTACGAGCAGTACTTC. The rearrangement joins TRBV7-2 to TRBJ2-7; D assignment may be TRBD1 or TRBD2 (5 bases each). The V and J ends lost 0 bases and 1 base respectively, with 10 bases between them. Germline V gene data show CDR1 as SGHTA and CDR2 as FQGNSA. This CDR3 is built from 15 residues.

This clonotype was detected ten times or more. CDR3 loop: CAWAHRDNTEAFF. The CDR3 nucleotides read TGTGCCTGGGCCCACAGGGACAACACTGAAGCTTTCTTT. The chain has TRBV30 and TRBJ1-1; D is possibly TRBD1 (6 bases). The V end lost 5 bases, the J end lost 2 bases, and 12 bases lay between the germline ends. The CDR3 runs to 13 residues. The germline CDR1 and CDR2 sequences are GTSNPN and SVGIG (reference sequence).

The table lists this clonotype with a count of one. A far larger clone is a single base away, which makes a read error likely. The gene calls are TRBV4-1 and TRBJ2-1; D is undetermined. In germline, CDR1 is MGHRA, CDR2 YSYEKL. This CDR3 contains 13 residues. V was trimmed by 6 bases and J by 10 bases, leaving 16 bases between them. The CDR3 here is CASSPHLAYEQFF. In DNA, the CDR3 is TGCGCCAGCAGTCCCCACCTTGCATACGAGCAGTTCTTC.

This clonotype was seen ten or more times. The rearrangement links TRBV29-1 to TRBJ1-2; D ambiguous. The CDR3 runs to 11 residues. Trimming removed 7 bases from V and 5 bases from J, with 11 bases in between. The V gene's germline CDR1 is SQVTM and CDR2 ANQGSEA. The CDR3 loop reads CSAVGGYGYTF. DNA for the CDR3: TGCAGCGCCGTCGGTGGGTATGGCTACACCTTC.

The chain employs TRBV5-1 and TRBJ1-6; D is possibly TRBD1 (5 bases). V lost 0 bases and J 5 bases, leaving 9 bases between the germline ends. Germline-derived CDR1 and CDR2 are SGHRS and YFSETQ. The CDR3 has 15 residues. CDR3 DNA: TGCGCCAGCAGCTTGGAACGACAGAATAATTCACCCCTCCACTTT. Residues: CASSLERQNNSPLHF.

The chain combines TRBV5-6 with TRBJ2-1, with a tentative D call TRBD2 (6 bases). V was clipped by 4 bases and J by 0 bases, with 17 bases between them. Germline lookup yields CDR1 SGHDT and CDR2 YYEEEE. The CDR3 is made up of 17 amino acids. For the CDR3, the DNA is TGTGCCAGCAGCGCGGCCCTAGCGCTAGCCTCCTACAATGAGCAGTTCTTC. It encodes CASSAALALASYNEQFF.